The clone carrying this TCR beta chain was detected only once. Its target is unknown. Investigators excluded patients with uncontrolled infection, other autoimmune disease, pregnancy or lactation. Before ophthalmopathy appeared, progressors gave blood at initial hyperthyroidism diagnosis. This entry belongs to a study of T cells in Graves' hyperthyroidism and ophthalmopathy. As for the study in general: Specimen type is peripheral blood, collected at initial diagnosis prior to any treatment.

Researchers amplified the TCR beta CDR3 regions from RNA transcripts. HTBI primers were employed in a first-round RT-PCR of the TCR CDR3. TCRdb re-called the multiplex PCR reads through MiXCR, storing one row per CDR3 protein. The sample gives 550,000 to 850,000 distinct CDR3 sequences, approximately 18% of which show up once; 16% is in the top ten. After removal of 0 bases from V and 4 bases from J, the junction contained 10 bases not matched to a gene. The germline CDR1 and CDR2 sequences are SGHNT and YYREEE (reference sequence). The length of the CDR3 is 17 residues. Points from the study as a whole: Ophthalmopathy was predicted by the model a median of roughly 6.6 months ahead of onset.

The sequencing input was blood. The receptor comes from a woman aged 45-59 years with Graves' hyperthyroidism that later progressed to Graves' ophthalmopathy. This chain connects TRBV5-4 to TRBJ1-2, with 9 bases matching TRBD1. The CDR3 DNA reads as TGTGCCAGCAGCTTGGACGGGACAGGGTGGAGCCGCTATGGCTACACCTTC. Encoded protein: CASSLDGTGWSRYGYTF.